This entry concerns a single TCR beta chain. Its specificity is not known. The data belong to a study of vaccination and CD4 T cells after COVID-19. Study information: Median time from second vaccine dose to sampling was less than 85 days (14 to 241). Study-wide points: Convalescent patients' median share of reactive clones seen only post-vaccination was about 87%.

Treatment specified: roughly ten-day PBMC culture with coronavirus spike peptide pools or control peptides (ViraFEST assay). Half of the medium was exchanged for fresh IL-2 medium, first on day 3 and then on day 7. Oncomine TCR Beta short-read sequencing was applied to DNA from cultured CD4+ T cells. In TCRdb, the PCR reads were re-called with MiXCR into one record per CDR3 protein. The sample records roughly 14,000 distinct CDR3 sequences, around 57% being singletons. CDR3 length: 18 amino acids. V lost 3 bases and J lost 3; bases outside the gene matches: 15. The germline CDR1 and CDR2 sequences are LNHNV and YYDKDF (reference sequence).

Material: CD4+ T cells from blood, cultured in vitro. The chain uses TRBV15 and TRBJ2-7, with TRBD1 matching over 9 bases. The source is a human donor who had recovered from COVID-19. The CDR3 bases are TGTGCCACCAGCAGGGGGAGAGGCCGTGACAGGGGGTTCTACGAGCAGTACTTC. This encodes CATSRGRGRDRGFYEQYF.